This T cell receptor (beta chain) was recovered during a study of blood T cells in healthy people across ages. This clonotype was observed a handful of times. Through a sample-barcoded 5' primer and a J-beta primer mix, a second PCR was run for 7 to 11 cycles. TCRdb itself ran the 5' RACE reads through MiXCR, one entry per CDR3 protein. The sample contains around 500,000 distinct CDR3 sequences, over 25% of which appear only once. The germline CDR1 and CDR2 sequences are SGHTA and FQGNSA. The V end lost 1 base, the J end lost 1 base, and 13 bases lay between the germline ends. CDR3 length: 17 amino acids. The data also belong to a second study, concerning T cells of mothers and their children.

This clonotype originated in a boy between 2 and 10 years old in good health. The sequencing input was blood. The chain recombines TRBV7-2 with TRBJ2-2; weak D call: TRBD2 (5 bases). DNA for the CDR3: TGTGCCAGCAGCTTAGAAAACCTAGCCCTGAACACCGGGGAGCTGTTTTTT. It specifies CASSLENLALNTGELFF.